Following are 29 T cell receptor beta chains from one sample sequenced in a study of blood T cell repertoires in COVID-19 (dated by TCRdb to 2018 to 2020). The library was made by the immunoSEQ multiplex PCR assay. TCRdb provides this immuneACCESS table in a form limited to in-frame rearrangements. Some clones are lacking; in checked studies, under half of them reflect an unresolved V gene, and why the rest are absent is not known. This sample has roughly 200,000 clones in its table, and about four fifths of those were observed once. 8.5% to 10% of the sample belongs to the ten largest clones. Material: peripheral blood. All receptors derive from a man in his forties with active or convalescent COVID-19.

This clone came up a few times. The V and J genes are TRBV25-1 and TRBJ2-2, with 9 bases matching TRBD1. Per the germline V gene, CDR1 is MGHDK and CDR2 is SYGVNS. V lost 1 base and J lost 4; bases outside the gene matches: 7. The length of the CDR3 is 17 residues. CDR3 bases: TGTGCCAGCAGTGAATCGACCGGGACAGGGCGCACCGGGGAGCTGTTTTTT. It codes for CASSESTGTGRTGELFF.

V usage is TRBV5-1 and J usage is TRBJ1-1; 7 nucleotides align to TRBD1. Trimming removed 0 bases from V and 1 base from J; junction bases left unmatched: 3. Germline assignment: CDR1 SGHRS and CDR2 YFSETQ. CDR3 length: 15 amino acids. The CDR3 protein is CASSLARDRNTEAFF. The CDR3 bases are TGCGCCAGCAGCTTGGCCCGGGACAGGAACACTGAAGCTTTCTTT.

The chain employs TRBV2 and TRBJ1-4; D ambiguous. Germline V gives CDR1 SNHLY, CDR2 FYNNEI. Trimming cost V 1 base and J 10 bases, with 13 bases left between them. This CDR3 has 14 residues. CDR3 nucleotide sequence: TGTGCCAGCAGTGAAGACGGACTCCGGGGAAAACTGTTTTTT. It specifies CASSEDGLRGKLFF.

The chain uses TRBV6-5 and TRBJ1-1; possible D gene TRBD1, 5 bases. The germline CDR1 and CDR2 sequences are MNHEY and SVGAGI. Trimming removed 0 bases from V and 3 bases from J, with 11 bases in between. The CDR3 covers 15 residues. The CDR3 protein is CASSYSSQGYTEAFF. The CDR3 DNA reads TGTGCCAGCAGTTACTCGAGTCAGGGTTACACTGAAGCTTTCTTT.

This chain connects TRBV6-5 to TRBJ1-2, with a possible D match to TRBD1 (5 bases). V was trimmed by 0 bases and J by 6 bases, leaving 8 bases between them. CDR3 length: 13 amino acids. Per the germline V gene, CDR1 is MNHEY and CDR2 is SVGAGI. In DNA, the CDR3 is TGTGCCAGCAGTTACTCGGCAGGGCATGGCTACACCTTC. Translation gives CASSYSAGHGYTF.

The rearrangement links TRBV5-1 to TRBJ2-5; a possible D gene is TRBD2 (6 bases). The CDR3 covers 15 residues. From germline, CDR1 is SGHRS and CDR2 YFSETQ. Trimming removed 4 bases from V and 5 bases from J, with 18 bases in between. CDR3 in DNA: TGCGCCAGCAGCCTAGAACACGGGAGAGGGGAGACCCAGTACTTC. It yields the protein CASSLEHGRGETQYF.

V is TRBV6-1 and J is TRBJ2-3; D possibly corresponds to TRBD2 (5 bases). The CDR3 is made up of 16 amino acids. Looked up from germline, CDR1 is MNHNS and CDR2 is SASEGT. The ends were cut back, 2 bases at V and 2 bases at J, with 14 bases in the middle. The CDR3 DNA sequence: TGTGCCAGCAGTGAAATGGACGGGGTTATCACAGATACGCAGTATTTT. It codes for CASSEMDGVITDTQYF.

This clone has only one observation. For the CDR3, the DNA is TGTGCCAGCAGTAGGCTCACAGCTATCTATGGCTACACCTTC. Amino acid sequence: CASSRLTAIYGYTF. The rearrangement uses TRBV28 and TRBJ1-2; D call uncertain. This CDR3 has 14 residues. Trimming stripped 5 bases from V and 4 bases from J, with 14 bases between. From germline, CDR1 is MDHEN and CDR2 SYDVKM.

J is TRBJ2-5 and V is TRBV3-1 (or the pseudogene TRBV3-2), with a weak D call TRBD1 (6 bases). This CDR3 spans 14 amino acids. V was clipped by 6 bases and J by 5 bases, with 16 bases between them. CDR1 and CDR2 from the germline V gene are LGHDT and YNNKEL (reference sequence). CDR3 region: CASRPTGTSETQYF. As DNA, the CDR3 is TGTGCCAGCAGACCTACTGGGACATCTGAGACCCAGTACTTC.

This clone is a singleton in its sample. CDR3 sequence (DNA): TGTGCCAGCAGCCGAGTACCGGGACAGGGGATTTACTATGGCTACACCTTC. Amino acid sequence: CASSRVPGQGIYYGYTF. The V call is TRBV3-1 (or the pseudogene TRBV3-2), the J call TRBJ1-2, with 10 positions matching TRBD1. V shed 4 bases and J 3 bases; nucleotides not matched to a gene: 11. The germline V gene has CDR1 LGHDT and CDR2 YNNKEL (reference sequence). This CDR3 spans 17 amino acids.

This clone has a handful of counts. The genes are TRBV7-2 and TRBJ1-6; D unresolved. The CDR3 has 13 residues. V lost 5 bases, J lost 3 bases, and 5 bases lay in between. Germline lookup yields CDR1 SGHTA and CDR2 FQGNSA. CDR3 sequence reads: CASSLNYNSPLHF. Written as DNA, the CDR3 is TGTGCCAGCAGCCTAAACTATAATTCACCCCTCCACTTT.

CDR3 bases: TGTGCCAGCAGTATCCAGGACACGCTTAACACTGAAGCTTTCTTT. It encodes CASSIQDTLNTEAFF. This rearrangement joins TRBV6-5 to TRBJ1-1; tentatively, D is TRBD1 (5 bases). In germline, CDR1 is MNHEY, CDR2 SVGAGI. The CDR3 is made up of 15 amino acids. The V end lost 5 bases, the J end lost 2 bases, and 15 bases lay between the germline ends.

V is TRBV12-3 or TRBV12-4 and J is TRBJ1-2; TRBD1 aligns across 7 bases. Trimming cost V 5 bases and J 8 bases; bases outside gene matches: 2. CDR3 size: 11 residues. The CDR3 here is CASSQQGGYTF. DNA for the CDR3: TGTGCCAGCAGTCAACAGGGGGGCTACACCTTC.

The V call is TRBV6-5, the J call TRBJ1-2, with a tentative D call TRBD1 (5 bases). The germline V gene encodes CDR1 MNHEY and CDR2 SVGAGI. The V end was cut by 6 bases, the J end by 0 bases, with 11 bases between. This CDR3 has 14 residues. The CDR3 DNA sequence: TGTGCCAGCAGGCAGGACATTTCTAACTATGGCTACACCTTC. Translation gives CASRQDISNYGYTF.

V and J are TRBV6-5 and TRBJ1-2; D is perhaps TRBD1 (6 bases). The V gene's germline CDR1 is MNHEY and CDR2 SVGAGI. This CDR3 comprises 14 residues. V dropped 6 bases and J dropped 4 bases, with 15 bases sitting between them. The CDR3 spells CASSLRGQAYGYTF. The CDR3 coding sequence is TGTGCCAGCAGCCTGCGGGGGCAGGCCTATGGCTACACCTTC.

This chain connects TRBV29-1 to TRBJ2-1, with 7 bases that match TRBD1. This CDR3 has 14 residues. Germline V lookup: CDR1 SQVTM, CDR2 ANQGSEA. J was trimmed by 0 bases and V by 5 bases; bases with no gene match: 4. In nucleotides, the CDR3 is TGCAGCGTTAATGGACAGGCCTCCTACAATGAGCAGTTCTTC. This gives the protein CSVNGQASYNEQFF.

J is TRBJ2-5 and V is TRBV3-1 (or the pseudogene TRBV3-2); weak D call: TRBD1 (5 bases). V was trimmed by 8 bases and J by 3 bases, leaving 13 bases between them. The CDR3 runs 13 residues. Germline CDR1 and CDR2: LGHDT and YNNKEL (reference sequence). CDR3 coding DNA: TGTGCCAGCGGGCAGTGGACAAAAGAGACCCAGTACTTC. Translation: CASGQWTKETQYF.

The chain uses TRBV19 and TRBJ2-3; the D gene is possibly TRBD2 (5 bases). V shed 2 bases and J shed 5 bases, with 11 bases lying between them. The CDR3 spans 14 residues. The germline V gene has CDR1 LNHDA and CDR2 SQIVND (reference sequence). CDR3 sequence reads: CASSIRGREDTQYF. CDR3 in DNA: TGTGCCAGTAGTATACGAGGGCGAGAAGATACGCAGTATTTT.

The chain carries TRBV28 and TRBJ1-1; 7 nucleotides match TRBD1. There are 15 residues in the CDR3. The V gene end was trimmed by 6 bases and the J gene end by 0 bases; junction bases not matched to a gene: 7. Germline V gene sequence: CDR1 MDHEN, CDR2 SYDVKM. In nucleotides, the CDR3 is TGTGCCAGCAGCCTTATACAGGGGATGAACACTGAAGCTTTCTTT. Translation: CASSLIQGMNTEAFF. Full variable domain (missing parts from reference TRBV28 and TRBJ1-1): DVKVTQSSRYLVKRTGEKVFLECVQDMDHENMFWYRQDPGLGLRLIYFSYDVKMKEKGDIPEGYSVSREKKERFSLILESASTNQTSMYLCASSLIQGMNTEAFFGQGTRLTVV.

This chain joins TRBV28 and TRBJ1-3; the D gene is possibly TRBD1 (5 bases). There are 15 residues in the CDR3. Trimming removed 2 bases at V and 4 bases at J, with 12 bases between. The germline gives CDR1 MDHEN, CDR2 SYDVKM. CDR3 in DNA: TGTGCCAGCAGTTTAGGTGGCAGGGTAGGAAACACCATATATTTT. Its protein product is CASSLGGRVGNTIYF.

This clone was picked up a small number of times. Other nucleotide sequences in the sample specify the same CDR3. CDR3 protein: CASSQAGSSYNEQFF. The CDR3 DNA is TGTGCCAGCAGCCAAGCCGGGAGCTCGTACAATGAGCAGTTCTTC. J is TRBJ2-1 and V is TRBV3-1 (or the pseudogene TRBV3-2); tentatively, D is TRBD2 (6 bases). The CDR3 is 15 amino acids. Germline V gives CDR1 LGHDT, CDR2 YNNKEL (reference sequence). Trimming pared 1 base from V and 4 bases from J, leaving 11 bases between.

The chain carries TRBV9 and TRBJ2-1; 8 nucleotides align to TRBD1. The CDR3 covers 15 residues. Per the germline V gene, CDR1 is SGDLS and CDR2 is YYNGEE. V shed 3 bases, J shed 6 bases, and the junction held 8 bases outside the gene matches. The CDR3 DNA reads as TGTGCCAGCAGCGATCCAGGGGGCGCTGTCAATGAGCAGTTCTTC. Translated: CASSDPGGAVNEQFF.

V gene TRBV28 combines with J gene TRBJ1-5, with a weak D call TRBD1 (5 bases). CDR1 and CDR2 from the germline V gene are MDHEN and SYDVKM. With 4 bases removed from V and 5 bases from J, the gap between germline ends came to 21 bases. CDR3 size: 17 residues. CDR3 residues: CASSSLDTVGTHQPQHF. CDR3 in DNA: TGTGCCAGCAGTTCGCTGGATACAGTGGGGACTCATCAGCCCCAGCATTTT.

J is TRBJ1-3 and V is TRBV7-8, with TRBD1 identical over 7 bases. With 5 bases clipped from V and 3 bases from J, the junction kept 13 bases outside the gene matches. Germline CDR1 reads SGHVS; CDR2 reads FQNEAQ. The CDR3 is 17 amino acids. The CDR3: CASSPRDSVYYGNTIYF. DNA of the CDR3: TGTGCCAGCAGCCCCCGGGACAGTGTTTATTATGGAAACACCATATATTTT. Looking up the rest from reference TRBV7-8 and TRBJ1-3 gives the full variable domain: GAGVSQSPRYKVAKRGQDVALRCDPISGHVSLFWYQQALGQGPEFLTYFQNEAQLDKSGLPSDRFFAERPEGSVSTLKIQRTQQEDSAVYLCASSPRDSVYYGNTIYFGEGSWLTVV.

The CDR3 nucleotides are TGTGCCAGCAGCTTAGCGGAAGGGGGCAGTCACGGCTACACCTTC. This translates into CASSLAEGGSHGYTF. The chain employs TRBV7-9 and TRBJ1-2; 7 bases align to TRBD1. This CDR3 contains 15 residues. The germline V gene encodes CDR1 SEHNR and CDR2 FQNEAQ (reference sequence). Trimming took 0 bases from V and 8 from J; bases not matched to a gene: 9.

The chain couples TRBV5-1 to TRBJ2-2; the match to TRBD1 covers 9 bases. CDR3 length equals 16 residues. Germline loops: CDR1 SGHRS, CDR2 YFSETQ. Trimming took 5 bases from V and 1 from J; bases not matched to a gene: 6. The chain's CDR3 is CASRVPGQGNTGELFF. The CDR3 DNA follows: TGCGCCAGCAGGGTCCCGGGACAGGGGAACACCGGGGAGCTGTTTTTT.

CDR3 residues: CASSLRDRVNEKLFF. The CDR3 DNA sequence: TGTGCCAGCAGCCTCAGGGACAGGGTAAATGAAAAACTGTTTTTT. This chain joins TRBV7-9 and TRBJ1-4; 9 nucleotides match TRBD1. Germline trimming cut 5 bases from V and 5 bases from J; bases unmatched to any gene: 6. This CDR3 comprises 15 residues. Looked up from germline, CDR1 is SEHNR and CDR2 is FQNEAQ (reference sequence).

This clone came up many times. V gene TRBV9 combines with J gene TRBJ1-1, with 7 bases lining up with TRBD1. This CDR3 comprises 14 residues. Germline V lookup: CDR1 SGDLS, CDR2 YYNGEE. J gave up 5 bases and V 2 bases, and 6 bases lay outside the gene matches. The CDR3 protein is CASSVTGARTEAFF. The CDR3 coding sequence is TGTGCCAGCAGCGTCACAGGGGCGAGGACTGAAGCTTTCTTT.

This sequence joins TRBV3-1 (or the pseudogene TRBV3-2) and TRBJ1-2; 10 nucleotides agree with TRBD1. The germline CDR1 and CDR2 sequences are LGHDT and YNNKEL (reference sequence). The CDR3 sequence is 15 residues long. V shed 2 bases, J shed 3 bases, and the junction held 3 bases outside the gene matches. In nucleotides, the CDR3 is TGTGCCAGCAGCCAATCCGGGACAGGGGACTATGGCTACACCTTC. Protein sequence: CASSQSGTGDYGYTF.